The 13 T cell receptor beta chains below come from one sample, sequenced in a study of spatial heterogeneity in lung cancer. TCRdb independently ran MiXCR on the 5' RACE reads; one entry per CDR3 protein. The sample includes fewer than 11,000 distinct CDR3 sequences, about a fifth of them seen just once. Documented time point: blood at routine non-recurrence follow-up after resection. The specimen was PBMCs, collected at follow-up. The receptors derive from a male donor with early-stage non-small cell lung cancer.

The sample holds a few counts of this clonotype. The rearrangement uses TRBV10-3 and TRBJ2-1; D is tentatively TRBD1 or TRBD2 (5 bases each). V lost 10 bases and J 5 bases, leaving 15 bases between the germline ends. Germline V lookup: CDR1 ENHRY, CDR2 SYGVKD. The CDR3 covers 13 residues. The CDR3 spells CATTGSGHNEQFF. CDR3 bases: TGTGCCACCACCGGTTCGGGGCACAATGAGCAGTTCTTC.

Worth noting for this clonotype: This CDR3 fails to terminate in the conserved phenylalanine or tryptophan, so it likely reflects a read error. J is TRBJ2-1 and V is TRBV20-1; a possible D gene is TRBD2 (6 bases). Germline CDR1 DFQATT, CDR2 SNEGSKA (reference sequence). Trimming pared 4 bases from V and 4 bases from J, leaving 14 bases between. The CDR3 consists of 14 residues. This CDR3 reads CSAIVLGRYNEQFS. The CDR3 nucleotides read TGCAGTGCTATCGTTTTGGGGAGGTACAATGAGCAGTTCTCC.

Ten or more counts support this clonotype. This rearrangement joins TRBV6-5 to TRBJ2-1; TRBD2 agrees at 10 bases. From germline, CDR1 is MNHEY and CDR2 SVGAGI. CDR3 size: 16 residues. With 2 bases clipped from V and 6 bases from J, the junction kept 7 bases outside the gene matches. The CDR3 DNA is TGTGCCAGCAGTTACCACCAGCGGGGGGGGCGCAATGAGCAGTTCTTC. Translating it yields CASSYHQRGGRNEQFF.

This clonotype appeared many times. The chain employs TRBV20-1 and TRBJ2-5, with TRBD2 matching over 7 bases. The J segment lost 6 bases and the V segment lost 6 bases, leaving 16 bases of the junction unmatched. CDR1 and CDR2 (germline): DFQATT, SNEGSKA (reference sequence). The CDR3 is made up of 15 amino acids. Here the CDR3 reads CSAPMPQRGEKTQYF. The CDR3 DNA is TGCAGTGCCCCAATGCCTCAGCGGGGCGAAAAGACCCAGTACTTC.

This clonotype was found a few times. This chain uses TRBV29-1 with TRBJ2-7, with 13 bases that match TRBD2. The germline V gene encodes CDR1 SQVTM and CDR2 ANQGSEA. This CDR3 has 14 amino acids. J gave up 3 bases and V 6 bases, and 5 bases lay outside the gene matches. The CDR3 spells CSVGLAGPYYEQYF. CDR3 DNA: TGCAGCGTGGGACTAGCGGGACCGTACTACGAGCAGTACTTC.

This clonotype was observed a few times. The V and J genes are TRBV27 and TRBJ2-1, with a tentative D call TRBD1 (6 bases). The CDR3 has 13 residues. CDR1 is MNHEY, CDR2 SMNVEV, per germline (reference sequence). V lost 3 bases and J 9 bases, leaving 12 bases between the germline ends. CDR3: CASSFFRGGEQFF. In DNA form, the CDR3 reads TGTGCCAGCAGTTTTTTCAGAGGGGGTGAGCAGTTCTTC.

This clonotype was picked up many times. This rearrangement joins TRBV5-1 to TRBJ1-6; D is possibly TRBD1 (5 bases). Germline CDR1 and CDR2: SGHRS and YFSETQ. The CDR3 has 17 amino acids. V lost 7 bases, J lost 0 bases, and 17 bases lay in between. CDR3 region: CASYEGLPSSYNSPLHF. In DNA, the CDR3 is TGCGCCAGCTATGAGGGGCTCCCGAGCTCCTATAATTCACCCCTCCACTTT.

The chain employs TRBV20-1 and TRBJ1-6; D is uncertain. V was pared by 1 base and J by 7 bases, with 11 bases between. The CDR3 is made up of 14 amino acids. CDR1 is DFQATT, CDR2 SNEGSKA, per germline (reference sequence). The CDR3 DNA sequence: TGCAGTGCTAGAGGCGGCGGGCCGAATTCACCCCTCCACTTT. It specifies CSARGGGPNSPLHF.

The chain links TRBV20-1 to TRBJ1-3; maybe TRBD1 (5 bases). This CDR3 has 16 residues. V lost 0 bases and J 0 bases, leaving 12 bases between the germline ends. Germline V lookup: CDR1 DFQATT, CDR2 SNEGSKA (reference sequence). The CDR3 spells CSARDGGTNSGNTIYF. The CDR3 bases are TGCAGTGCTAGAGATGGGGGGACGAACTCTGGAAACACCATATATTTT.

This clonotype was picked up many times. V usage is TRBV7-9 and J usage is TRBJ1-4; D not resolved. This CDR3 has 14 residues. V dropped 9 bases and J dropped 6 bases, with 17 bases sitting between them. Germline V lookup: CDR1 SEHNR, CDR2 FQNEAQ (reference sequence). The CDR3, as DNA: TGTGCCAGTCAGGATTCACCCGGGTATGAAAAACTGTTTTTT. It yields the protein CASQDSPGYEKLFF.

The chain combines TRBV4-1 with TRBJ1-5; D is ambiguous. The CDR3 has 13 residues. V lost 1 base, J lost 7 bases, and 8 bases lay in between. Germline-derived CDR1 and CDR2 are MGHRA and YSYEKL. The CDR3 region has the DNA TGCGCCAGCAGCCAAGTCATGTGGCAGCCCCAGCATTTT. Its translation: CASSQVMWQPQHF.

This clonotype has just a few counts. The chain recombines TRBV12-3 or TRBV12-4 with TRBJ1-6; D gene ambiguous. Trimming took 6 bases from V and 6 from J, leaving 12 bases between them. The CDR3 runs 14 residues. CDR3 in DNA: TGTGCCAGCAGGACGGCAGTGGGTAATTCACCCCTCCACTTT. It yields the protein CASRTAVGNSPLHF.

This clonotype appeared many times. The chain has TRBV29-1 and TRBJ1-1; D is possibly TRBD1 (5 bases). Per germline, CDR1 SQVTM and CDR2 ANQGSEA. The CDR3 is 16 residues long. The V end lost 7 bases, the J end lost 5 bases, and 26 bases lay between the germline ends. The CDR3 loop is CSAAPLGREDGTEAFF. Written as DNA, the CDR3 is TGCAGCGCCGCGCCGTTGGGCAGGGAGGACGGAACTGAAGCTTTCTTT.